The 17 T cell receptor beta chains given below trace back to one sample, sequenced in a study of blood T cell repertoires in COVID-19. The protocol was immunoSEQ multiplex PCR, while the TCRdb copy is restricted to in-frame clones and leaves out a portion. The sample has 200,000 to 250,000 clones, about 85% seen once. The specimen sequenced was peripheral blood. Receptors originate from a man between 65 and 80 years old with acute or convalescent COVID-19.

This clone was counted a single time. CDR3 residues: CASSPTGRLAGADEQFF. In DNA, the CDR3 is TGTGCCAGCAGCCCTACAGGGAGACTAGCGGGAGCCGATGAGCAGTTCTTC. V gene TRBV7-9 combines with J gene TRBJ2-1; TRBD2 matches 12 bases. This CDR3 is 17 amino acids long. From germline, CDR1 is SEHNR and CDR2 FQNEAQ (reference sequence). J was trimmed by 8 bases and V by 5 bases; bases with no gene match: 13.

The chain combines TRBV2 with TRBJ2-1, with D possibly matching TRBD2 (6 bases). Trimming cost V 6 bases and J 0 bases, with 15 bases left between them. CDR3 size: 16 residues. The V gene's germline CDR1 is SNHLY and CDR2 FYNNEI. CDR3 residues: CASSASSGLSYNEQFF. The CDR3 nucleotides are TGTGCCAGCAGCGCCAGCAGCGGGCTCTCCTACAATGAGCAGTTCTTC.

This rearrangement joins TRBV7-3 to TRBJ1-1; tentatively, D is TRBD1 (6 bases). Germline V gene data show CDR1 as SGHTA and CDR2 as FQGTGA. The V and J ends lost 8 bases and 5 bases respectively, with 15 bases between them. This CDR3 is built from 13 residues. The CDR3, as DNA: TGTGCCAGCGCGGGGGCAGGGGCTACTGAAGCTTTCTTT. Protein: CASAGAGATEAFF.

This chain uses TRBV3-1 (or the pseudogene TRBV3-2) with TRBJ2-5; perhaps TRBD2 as D (6 bases). Germline V gene sequence: CDR1 LGHDT, CDR2 YNNKEL (reference sequence). V was pared by 2 bases and J by 4 bases, with 8 bases between. This CDR3 is built from 13 residues. For the CDR3, the DNA is TGTGCCAGCAGCCAATCCGGGGGAGAGACCCAGTACTTC. The encoded protein is CASSQSGGETQYF.

V usage is TRBV7-9 and J usage is TRBJ2-5, with a weak D call TRBD2 (7 bases). Germline assignment: CDR1 SEHNR and CDR2 FQNEAQ (reference sequence). The CDR3 loop spans 15 amino acids. The CDR3, as DNA: TGTGCGGGGGGGCTTCGCCTCGGGGAACAAGAGACCCAGTACTTC. It translates to CAGGLRLGEQETQYF. The complete variable domain, with remaining parts taken from reference TRBV7-9 and TRBJ2-5, reads DTGVSQNPRHKITKRGQNVTFRCDPISEHNRLYWYRQTLGQGPEFLTYFQNEAQLEKSRLLSDRFSAERPKGSFSTLEIQRTEQGDSAMYLCAGGLRLGEQETQYFGPGTRLLVL.

This clone appeared a single time. The chain has TRBV4-2 and TRBJ2-2; TRBD2 is a possible D gene (6 bases). The CDR3 covers 19 residues. Germline V CDR1 and CDR2: LGHNA, YNFKEQ. Deletions cut 2 bases from V and 0 bases from J, with 19 bases between. The CDR3 nucleotides are TGTGCCAGCAGCCAACCATCCCTTATGGCTAGCGCGAACACCGGGGAGCTGTTTTTT. Amino acids: CASSQPSLMASANTGELFF.

The rearrangement links TRBV6-5 to TRBJ2-1; the D gene is possibly TRBD1 (6 bases). The germline CDR1 and CDR2 sequences are MNHEY and SVGAGI. Trimming stripped 2 bases from V and 4 bases from J, with 9 bases between. The CDR3 consists of 14 residues. This CDR3 reads CASSYVDRYNEQFF. The CDR3 DNA follows: TGTGCCAGCAGTTACGTGGACAGATACAATGAGCAGTTCTTC.

The V and J genes are TRBV30 and TRBJ2-2, with a weak D call TRBD1 (5 bases). The CDR3 has 14 amino acids. V lost 3 bases and J lost 7, with 15 bases in between. CDR1 is GTSNPN and CDR2 is SVGIG in the germline V gene (reference sequence). CDR3 region: CAWRGAGFGGELFF. CDR3 sequence (DNA): TGTGCCTGGAGAGGGGCCGGGTTCGGCGGGGAGCTGTTTTTT.

CDR3 protein: CASSLGQRTTNEKLFF. CDR3 sequence (DNA): TGCGCCAGCAGCCTAGGACAGCGTACAACTAATGAAAAACTGTTTTTT. The chain has TRBV4-3 and TRBJ1-4, with D perhaps matching TRBD1 (6 bases). The CDR3 covers 16 residues. V was clipped by 4 bases and J by 0 bases, with 12 bases between them. The germline V gene has CDR1 LGHNA and CDR2 YSLEER.

This chain uses TRBV19 with TRBJ2-7; 9 bases are a match to TRBD1. CDR3 length: 15 amino acids. The germline V gene encodes CDR1 LNHDA and CDR2 SQIVND (reference sequence). Trimming at V came to 5 bases and at J to 3 bases, leaving 8 bases not matched to a gene. Here the CDR3 DNA reads TGTGCCAGTAGTGTCACCGGGACAGGGAACTACGAGCAGTACTTC. Translating it yields CASSVTGTGNYEQYF.

The rearrangement links TRBV19 to TRBJ2-2; maybe TRBD1 (6 bases). V dropped 7 bases and J dropped 3 bases, with 9 bases sitting between them. CDR1 and CDR2 from the germline V gene are LNHDA and SQIVND (reference sequence). This CDR3 is built from 13 residues. The CDR3 coding sequence is TGTGCCAGTAAACGACAGGACACCGGGGAGCTGTTTTTT. Translating gives CASKRQDTGELFF.

The chain uses TRBV6-5 and TRBJ2-7, with D unresolved. The length of the CDR3 is 15 residues. With 0 bases removed from V and 3 bases from J, the gap between germline ends came to 12 bases. Germline CDR1 MNHEY, CDR2 SVGAGI. The CDR3 reads CASSYSSSSLYEQYF. The CDR3 DNA is TGTGCCAGCAGTTACTCATCCAGTTCCCTCTACGAGCAGTACTTC.

This rearrangement joins TRBV19 to TRBJ2-1; unclear D gene. Germline CDR1 is LNHDA and CDR2 is SQIVND (reference sequence). CDR3 length equals 13 residues. The V end was cut by 3 bases, the J end by 7 bases, with 10 bases between. As DNA, the CDR3 is TGTGCCAGTAGTATCGGAGAGACGAATGAGCAGTTCTTC. Residues: CASSIGETNEQFF.

Written as DNA, the CDR3 is TGTGCCAGCAGCCCGGACAGGGAGGATGGCTACACCTTC. This codes for CASSPDREDGYTF. This chain connects TRBV7-2 to TRBJ1-2; 8 nucleotides agree with TRBD1. Per germline, CDR1 SGHTA and CDR2 FQGNSA. J was trimmed by 6 bases and V by 5 bases; bases with no gene match: 5. CDR3 length: 13 residues.

The chain has TRBV5-6 and TRBJ2-5; a possible D gene is TRBD2 (6 bases). The V end was cut by 0 bases, the J end by 2 bases, with 8 bases between. CDR1 is SGHDT, CDR2 YYEEEE, per germline. The CDR3 spans 14 residues. The CDR3 nucleotides read TGTGCCAGCAGCTTGGTCGGGACTCAAGAGACCCAGTACTTC. This codes for CASSLVGTQETQYF.

This chain links TRBV6-5 with TRBJ1-6; TRBD1 matches at 7 bases. Germline-derived CDR1 and CDR2 are MNHEY and SVGAGI. Trimming cost V 8 bases and J 9 bases; bases outside gene matches: 7. The CDR3 is 13 amino acids. In DNA, the CDR3 is TGTGCCAGCGGCTACAGGGGCGGTTCACCCCTCCACTTT. This translates into CASGYRGGSPLHF.

The rearrangement uses TRBV5-1 and TRBJ2-1; tentatively, D is TRBD1 (6 bases). There are 14 residues in the CDR3. Trimming removed 0 bases at V and 3 bases at J, with 7 bases between. CDR1 SGHRS and CDR2 YFSETQ come from the germline V gene. This CDR3 reads CASSLARGYNEQFF. DNA of the CDR3: TGCGCCAGCAGCTTGGCCAGGGGCTACAATGAGCAGTTCTTC.